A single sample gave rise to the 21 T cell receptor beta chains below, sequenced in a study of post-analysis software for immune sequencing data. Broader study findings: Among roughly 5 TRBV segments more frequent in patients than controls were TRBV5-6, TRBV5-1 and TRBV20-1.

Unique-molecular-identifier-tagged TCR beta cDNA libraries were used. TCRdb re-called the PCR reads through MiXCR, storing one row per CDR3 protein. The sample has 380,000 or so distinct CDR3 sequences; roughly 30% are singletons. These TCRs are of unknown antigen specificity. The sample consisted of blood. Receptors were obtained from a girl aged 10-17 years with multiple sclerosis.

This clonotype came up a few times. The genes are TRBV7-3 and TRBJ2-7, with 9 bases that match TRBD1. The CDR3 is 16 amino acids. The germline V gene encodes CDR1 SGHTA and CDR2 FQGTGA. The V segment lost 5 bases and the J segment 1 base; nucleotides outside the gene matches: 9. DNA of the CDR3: TGTGCCAGCAGCCTATCTCGGGGACAGGGTTCCTACGAGCAGTACTTC. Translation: CASSLSRGQGSYEQYF.

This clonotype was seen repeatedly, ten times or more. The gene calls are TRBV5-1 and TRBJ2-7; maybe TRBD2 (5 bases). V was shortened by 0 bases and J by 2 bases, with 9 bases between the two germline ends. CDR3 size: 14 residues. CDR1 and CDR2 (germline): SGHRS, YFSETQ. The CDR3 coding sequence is TGCGCCAGCAGCTTGGGGAGGACCCCCTACGAGCAGTACTTC. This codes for CASSLGRTPYEQYF.

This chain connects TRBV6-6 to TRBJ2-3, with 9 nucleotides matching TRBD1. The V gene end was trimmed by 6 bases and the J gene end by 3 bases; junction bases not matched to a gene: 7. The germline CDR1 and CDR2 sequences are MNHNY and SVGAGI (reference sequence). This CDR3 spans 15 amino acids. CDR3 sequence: CASRSGTGITDTQYF. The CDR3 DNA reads TGTGCCAGCAGGTCTGGGACAGGGATAACAGATACGCAGTATTTT.

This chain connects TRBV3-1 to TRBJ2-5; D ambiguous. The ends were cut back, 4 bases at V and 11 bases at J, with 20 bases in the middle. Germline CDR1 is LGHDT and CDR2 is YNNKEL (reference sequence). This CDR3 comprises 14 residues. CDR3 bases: TGTGCCAGCAGCCGATTTCAGACCGACCAGGAGCAGTACTTC. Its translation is CASSRFQTDQEQYF.

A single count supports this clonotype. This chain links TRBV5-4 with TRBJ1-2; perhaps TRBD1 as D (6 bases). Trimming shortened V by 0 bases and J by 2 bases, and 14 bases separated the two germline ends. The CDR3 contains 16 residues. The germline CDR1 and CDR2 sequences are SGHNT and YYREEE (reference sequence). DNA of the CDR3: TGTGCCAGCAGCTTGGAAGGCGGACAGAGAAACTATGGCTACACCTTC. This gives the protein CASSLEGGQRNYGYTF. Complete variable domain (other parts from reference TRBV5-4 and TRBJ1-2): ETGVTQSPTHLIKTRGQQVTLRCSSQSGHNTVSWYQQALGQGPQFIFQYYREEENGRGNFPPRFSGLQFPNYSSELNVNALELDDSALYLCASSLEGGQRNYGYTFGSGTRLTVV.

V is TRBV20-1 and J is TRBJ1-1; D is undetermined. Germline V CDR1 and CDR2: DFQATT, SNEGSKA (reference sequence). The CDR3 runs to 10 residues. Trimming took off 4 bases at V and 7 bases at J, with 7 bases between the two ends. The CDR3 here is CSATEFEAFF. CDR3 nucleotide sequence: TGCAGTGCTACTGAGTTTGAAGCTTTCTTT.

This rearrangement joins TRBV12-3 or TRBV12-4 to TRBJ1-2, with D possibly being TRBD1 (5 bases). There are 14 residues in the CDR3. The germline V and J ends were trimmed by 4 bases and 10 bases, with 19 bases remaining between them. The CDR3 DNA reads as TGTGCCAGCAGTTCGAACGGGGACGGCCTGTACTACACCTTC. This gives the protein CASSSNGDGLYYTF.

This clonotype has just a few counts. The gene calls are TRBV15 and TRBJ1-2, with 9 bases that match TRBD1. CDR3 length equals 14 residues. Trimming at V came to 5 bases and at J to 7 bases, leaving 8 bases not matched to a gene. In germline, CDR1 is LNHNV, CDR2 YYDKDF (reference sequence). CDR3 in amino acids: CATSADRDRAGYTF. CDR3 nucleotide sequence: TGTGCCACCAGCGCAGACCGGGACAGGGCTGGCTACACCTTC.

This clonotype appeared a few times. Written as DNA, the CDR3 is TGTGCCATCAGGGGACAGGGGCTAACTTTCTTT. Translation gives CAIRGQGLTFF. The chain couples TRBV10-3 to TRBJ1-1, with 10 bases identical to TRBD1. J gave up 12 bases and V 6 bases, and 4 bases lay outside the gene matches. CDR1 and CDR2 (germline): ENHRY, SYGVKD. The CDR3 sequence is 11 residues long.

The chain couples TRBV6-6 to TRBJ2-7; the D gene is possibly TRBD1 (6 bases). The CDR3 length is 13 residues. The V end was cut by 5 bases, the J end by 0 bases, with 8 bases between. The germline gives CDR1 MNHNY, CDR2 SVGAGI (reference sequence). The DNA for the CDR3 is TGTGCCAGCAGTACAGGGCGCTCCTACGAGCAGTACTTC. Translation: CASSTGRSYEQYF.

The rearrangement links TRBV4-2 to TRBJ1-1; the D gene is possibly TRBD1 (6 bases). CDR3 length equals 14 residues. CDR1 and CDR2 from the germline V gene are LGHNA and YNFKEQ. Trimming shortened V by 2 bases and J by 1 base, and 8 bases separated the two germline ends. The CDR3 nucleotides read TGTGCCAGCAGCCAATGGACAGCGAACACTGAAGCTTTCTTT. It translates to CASSQWTANTEAFF.

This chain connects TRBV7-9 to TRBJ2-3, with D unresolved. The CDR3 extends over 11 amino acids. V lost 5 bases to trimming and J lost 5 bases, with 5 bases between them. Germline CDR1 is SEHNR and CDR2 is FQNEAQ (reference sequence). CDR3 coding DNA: TGTGCCAGCAGCCACCAAGATACGCAGTATTTT. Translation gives CASSHQDTQYF.

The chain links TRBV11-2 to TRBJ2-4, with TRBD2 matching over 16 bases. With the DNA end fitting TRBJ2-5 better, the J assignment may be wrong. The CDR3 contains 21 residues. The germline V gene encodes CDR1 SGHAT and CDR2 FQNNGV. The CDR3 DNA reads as TGTGCCAGCAGCTTAATCTTGGGTGGGGGACTAGCGGGGGGGAACCAAGAGACCCAGTACTTC. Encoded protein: CASSLILGGGLAGGNQETQYF.

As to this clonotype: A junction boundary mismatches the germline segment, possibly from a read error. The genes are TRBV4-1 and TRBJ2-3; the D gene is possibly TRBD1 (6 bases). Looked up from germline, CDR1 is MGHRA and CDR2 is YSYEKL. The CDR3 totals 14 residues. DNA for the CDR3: TGCGTCAGCAGCCACCCGACAGGAACGGATACGCAGTATTTT. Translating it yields CVSSHPTGTDTQYF.

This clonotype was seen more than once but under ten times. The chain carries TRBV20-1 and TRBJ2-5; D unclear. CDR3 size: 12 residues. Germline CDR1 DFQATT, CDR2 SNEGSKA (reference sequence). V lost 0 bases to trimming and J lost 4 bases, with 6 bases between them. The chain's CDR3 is CSARDSAETQYF. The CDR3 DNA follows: TGCAGTGCTAGAGATTCCGCAGAGACCCAGTACTTC.

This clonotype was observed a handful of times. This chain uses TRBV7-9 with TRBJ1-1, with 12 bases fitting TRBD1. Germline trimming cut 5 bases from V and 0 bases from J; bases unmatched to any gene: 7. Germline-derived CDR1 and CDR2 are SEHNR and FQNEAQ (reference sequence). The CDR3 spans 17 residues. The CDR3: CASSPRDRGPLNTEAFF. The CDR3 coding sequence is TGTGCCAGCAGCCCCCGGGACAGGGGGCCTTTGAACACTGAAGCTTTCTTT.

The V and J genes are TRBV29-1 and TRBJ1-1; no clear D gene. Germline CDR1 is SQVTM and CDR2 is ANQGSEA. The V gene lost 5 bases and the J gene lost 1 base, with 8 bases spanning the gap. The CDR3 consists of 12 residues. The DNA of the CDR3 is TGCAGCGTTACCGTCTCGAACACTGAAGCTTTCTTT. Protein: CSVTVSNTEAFF.

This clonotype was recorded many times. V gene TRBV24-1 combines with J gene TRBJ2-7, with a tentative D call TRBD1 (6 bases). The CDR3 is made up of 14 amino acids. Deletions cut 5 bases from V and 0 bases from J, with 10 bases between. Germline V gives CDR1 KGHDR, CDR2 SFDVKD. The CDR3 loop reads CATSAGGSSYEQYF. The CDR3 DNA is TGTGCCACCAGTGCTGGGGGCAGCTCCTACGAGCAGTACTTC.

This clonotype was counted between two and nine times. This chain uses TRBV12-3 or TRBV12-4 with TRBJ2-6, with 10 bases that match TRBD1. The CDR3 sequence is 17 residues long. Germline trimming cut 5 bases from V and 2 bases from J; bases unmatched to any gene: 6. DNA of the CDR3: TGTGCCAGCAGTGCTGGACAGGGGGGGCCTGGGGCCAACGTCCTGACTTTC. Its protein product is CASSAGQGGPGANVLTF.

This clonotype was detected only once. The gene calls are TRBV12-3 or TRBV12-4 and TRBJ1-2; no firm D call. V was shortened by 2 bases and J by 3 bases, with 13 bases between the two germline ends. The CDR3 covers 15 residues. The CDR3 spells CASSLHSAPDYGYTF. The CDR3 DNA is TGTGCCAGCAGTTTACACAGCGCCCCTGACTATGGCTACACCTTC.

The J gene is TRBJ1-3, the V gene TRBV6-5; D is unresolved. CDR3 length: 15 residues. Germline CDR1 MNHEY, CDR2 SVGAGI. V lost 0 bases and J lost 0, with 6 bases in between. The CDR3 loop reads CASSYSTGSGNTIYF. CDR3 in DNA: TGTGCCAGCAGTTACTCGACGGGCTCTGGAAACACCATATATTTT.